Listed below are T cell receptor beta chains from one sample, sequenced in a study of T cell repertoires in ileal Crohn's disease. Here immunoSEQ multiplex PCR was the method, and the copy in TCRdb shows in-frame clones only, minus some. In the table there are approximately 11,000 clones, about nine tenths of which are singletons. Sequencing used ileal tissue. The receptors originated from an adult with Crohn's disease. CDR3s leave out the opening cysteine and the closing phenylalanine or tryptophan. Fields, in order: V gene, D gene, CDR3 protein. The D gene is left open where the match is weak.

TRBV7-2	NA	ASSEQGVAF
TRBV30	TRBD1	AWSYLRDRERAAF
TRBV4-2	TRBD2	ASEASGIIGQF
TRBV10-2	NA	ASTQTTGELF
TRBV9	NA	ASSGVRRDTQY
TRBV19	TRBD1	ASATGWNYGYT
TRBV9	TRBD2	ASSVASSGRADTQY
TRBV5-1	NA	ASNFITGSYNEQF
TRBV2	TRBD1	ASRIDRDNQPQH
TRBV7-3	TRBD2	ASSLKTSGTIDEQY
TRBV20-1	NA	SAGPRDIQY
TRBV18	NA	ASSPSGGVDHEQY
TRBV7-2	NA	ASSLDRTIRGELF
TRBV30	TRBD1	AWSGGQGYGYT
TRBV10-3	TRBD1	AITPGGGFSSYGYT
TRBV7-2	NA	ASSLGALGAYNEQF
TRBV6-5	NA	ASSFQTANTEAF
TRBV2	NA	ASSAGLFSNQPQH
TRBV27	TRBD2	ASSSLAGAYNEQF
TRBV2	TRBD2	ASGRRSGLDTGELF
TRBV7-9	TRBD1	ASSQRETGGVNEQF
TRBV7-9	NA	ASSLGQQNTDTQY
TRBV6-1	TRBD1	ASSVEDRDNQPQH
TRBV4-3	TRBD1	ASSQDTGGEIYGYT
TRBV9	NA	ASSVGTLSTDTQY
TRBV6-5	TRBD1	ASSPGTGLEAF
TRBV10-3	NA	AISESGAQETQY
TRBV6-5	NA	ASSYSAVNTEAF
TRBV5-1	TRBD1	ASSGGVQGSGEKLF
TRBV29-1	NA	SVFFRDPQETQY
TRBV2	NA	ASSDNRDQETQY
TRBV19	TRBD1	ASSNGGQLTNEQY
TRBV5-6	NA	ASSLPGHNTEAF
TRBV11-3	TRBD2	ASSLPSGSGYNEQF
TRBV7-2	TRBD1	ASSLPPGQIYGYT
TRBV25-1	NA	ASSPWGNGYT
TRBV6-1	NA	ASSEARRGSYNEQF
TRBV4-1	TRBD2	ASSQEGGSGAYNEQF
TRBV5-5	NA	ASSLGGTTTDTQY
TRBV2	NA	ASSPEGDTEAF
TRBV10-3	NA	AISGGNPYGYT
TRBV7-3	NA	ASSRSGEETQY
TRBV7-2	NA	ASSLARAMGYT
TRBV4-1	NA	ASSHYSATSTDTQY
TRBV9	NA	ASSVAKDTQY
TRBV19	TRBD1	ASSATGGNQPQH
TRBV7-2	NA	ASSLRFEGAYEQY
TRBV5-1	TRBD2	ASSLVTSGRYEQF
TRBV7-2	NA	ASSSGTLRTGELF
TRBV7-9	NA	ASSPTRAGNTGELF